The sequence of this T cell receptor beta chain was determined in a study of blood T cell repertoires in COVID-19. Looking at the study overall: Sites in the United States, Italy and Spain provided acute and convalescent COVID-19 samples. T cells, B-cell-depleted T cells, or PBMCs supplied cDNA or gDNA.

CDR3 length: 15 amino acids. Germline V gene data show CDR1 as SEHNR and CDR2 as FQNEAQ (reference sequence). With 1 base removed from V and 1 base from J, the gap between germline ends came to 11 bases. Original processing notes: Using reference gene primer amplification, nucleated cell counts were estimated. The repertoire was sequenced with immunoSEQ multiplex PCR; TCRdb's copy has only in-frame clones and lacks some. D and trimming come from the DNA, and the V and J calls and clone size come from that table. The sample holds some 110,000 clones, 85% to 90% seen once. The sequence was obtained from a human donor in a cohort sampled during active COVID-19. Sequences were obtained from peripheral blood. This chain joins TRBV7-9 and TRBJ2-7, with a tentative D call TRBD2 (7 bases). The CDR3 region is CASSLDGGPSYEQYF. CDR3 bases: TGTGCCAGCAGCTTAGACGGGGGGCCGTCCTACGAGCAGTACTTC.